This T cell receptor beta chain was identified in a study of T-cell reconstitution after alpha-beta-depleted transplantation in children. The sample holds a few counts of this clonotype. The CDR3 has 16 residues. The V and J ends lost 6 bases and 0 bases, in that order; junction bases with no gene match: 8. The TCRbeta library was prepared with unique molecular identifiers. TCRdb passed the PCR reads through MiXCR, listing each CDR3 protein once. The sample consists of some 400,000 distinct CDR3 sequences, approximately 20% of them appearing once. The TCR comes from a human donor who donated a stem cell graft to a child with acute myeloid leukemia. The chain is built from TRBV12-3 or TRBV12-4 and TRBJ2-3; 8 nucleotides line up with TRBD2. Sequenced material: PBMCs from the stem cell graft donor, taken from the stem cell graft. The CDR3 DNA sequence: TGTGCCAGCAGGAAAACTAGCGGCAGAAGCACAGATACGCAGTATTTT. Translating it yields CASRKTSGRSTDTQYF.